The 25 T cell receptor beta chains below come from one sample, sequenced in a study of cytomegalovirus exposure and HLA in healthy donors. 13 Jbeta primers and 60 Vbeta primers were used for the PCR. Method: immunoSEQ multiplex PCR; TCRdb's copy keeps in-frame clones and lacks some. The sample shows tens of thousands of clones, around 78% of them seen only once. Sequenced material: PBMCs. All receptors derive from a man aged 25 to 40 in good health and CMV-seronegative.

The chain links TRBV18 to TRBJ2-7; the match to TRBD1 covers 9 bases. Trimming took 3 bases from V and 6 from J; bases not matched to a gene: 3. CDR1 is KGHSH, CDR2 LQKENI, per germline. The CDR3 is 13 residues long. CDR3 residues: CASSPGQGAEQYV. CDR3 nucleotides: TGTGCCAGCTCACCGGGACAGGGCGCCGAGCAGTACGTC.

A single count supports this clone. CDR3 DNA: TGTGCCAGCAGTTACAGAGCGGGGGCCCCCTACAATGAGCAGTTCTTC. This sequence encodes CASSYRAGAPYNEQFF. This rearrangement joins TRBV6-6 to TRBJ2-1; 8 nucleotides agree with TRBD2. V dropped 2 bases and J dropped 2; count of bases not matched to a gene: 5. The germline gives CDR1 MNHNY, CDR2 SVGAGI (reference sequence). The CDR3 totals 16 residues.

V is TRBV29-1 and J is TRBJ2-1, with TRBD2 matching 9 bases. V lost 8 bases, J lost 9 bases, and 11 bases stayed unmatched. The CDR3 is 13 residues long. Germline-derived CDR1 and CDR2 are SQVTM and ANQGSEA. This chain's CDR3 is CSTRGLAGREQFF. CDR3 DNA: TGCAGCACCCGAGGGCTAGCGGGACGTGAGCAGTTCTTC.

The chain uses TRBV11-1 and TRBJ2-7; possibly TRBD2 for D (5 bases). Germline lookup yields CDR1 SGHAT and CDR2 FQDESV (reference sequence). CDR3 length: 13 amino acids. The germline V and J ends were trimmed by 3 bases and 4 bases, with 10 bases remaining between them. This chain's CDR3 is CASSFGNGYEQYV. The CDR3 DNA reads TGTGCCAGCAGCTTCGGGAACGGGTACGAGCAGTACGTC.

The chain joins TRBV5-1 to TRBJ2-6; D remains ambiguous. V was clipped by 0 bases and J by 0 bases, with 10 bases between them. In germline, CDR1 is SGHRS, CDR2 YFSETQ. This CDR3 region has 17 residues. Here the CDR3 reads CASSLEVSGSGANVLTF. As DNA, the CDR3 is TGCGCCAGCAGCTTGGAAGTGTCAGGCTCTGGGGCCAACGTCCTGACTTTC.

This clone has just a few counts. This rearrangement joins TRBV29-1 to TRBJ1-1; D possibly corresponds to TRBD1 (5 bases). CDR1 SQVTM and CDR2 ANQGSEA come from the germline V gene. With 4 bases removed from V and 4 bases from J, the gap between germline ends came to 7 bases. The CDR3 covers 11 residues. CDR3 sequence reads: CSVGGPTEAFF. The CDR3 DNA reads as TGCAGCGTTGGGGGCCCCACTGAAGCTTTCTTT. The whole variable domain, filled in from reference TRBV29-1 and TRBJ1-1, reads SAVISQKPSRDICQRGTSLTIQCQVDSQVTMMFWYRQQPGQSLTLIATANQGSEATYESGFVIDKFPISRPNLTFSTLTVSNMSPEDSSIYLCSVGGPTEAFFGQGTRLTVV.

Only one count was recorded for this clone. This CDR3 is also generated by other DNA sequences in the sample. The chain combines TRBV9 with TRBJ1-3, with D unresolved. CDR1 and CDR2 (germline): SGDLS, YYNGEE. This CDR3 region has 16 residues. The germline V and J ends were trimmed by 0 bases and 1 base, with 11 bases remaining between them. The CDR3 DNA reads TGTGCCAGCAGCGTAGCTTCGGGTAATTCTGGAAACACCATATATTTT. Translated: CASSVASGNSGNTIYF. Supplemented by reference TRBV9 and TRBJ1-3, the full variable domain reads DSGVTQTPKHLITATGQRVTLRCSPRSGDLSVYWYQQSLDQGLQFLIQYYNGEERAKGNILERFSAQQFPDLHSELNLSSLELGDSALYFCASSVASGNSGNTIYFGEGSWLTVV.

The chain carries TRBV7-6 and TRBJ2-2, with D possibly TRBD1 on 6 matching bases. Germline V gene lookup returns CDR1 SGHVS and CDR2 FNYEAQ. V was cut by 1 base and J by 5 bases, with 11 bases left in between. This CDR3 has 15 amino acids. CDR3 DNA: TGTGCCAGCAGCTTAGTCCTCAGGGGTACCGGGGAGCTGTTTTTT. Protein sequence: CASSLVLRGTGELFF.

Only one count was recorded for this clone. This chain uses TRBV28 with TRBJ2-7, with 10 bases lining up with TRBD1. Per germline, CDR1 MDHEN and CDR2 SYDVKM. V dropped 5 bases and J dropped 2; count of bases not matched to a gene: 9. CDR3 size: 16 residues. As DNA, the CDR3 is TGTGCCAGCAGTAACCCTTGGACAGGGGGACCCTACGAGCAGTACTTC. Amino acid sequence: CASSNPWTGGPYEQYF.

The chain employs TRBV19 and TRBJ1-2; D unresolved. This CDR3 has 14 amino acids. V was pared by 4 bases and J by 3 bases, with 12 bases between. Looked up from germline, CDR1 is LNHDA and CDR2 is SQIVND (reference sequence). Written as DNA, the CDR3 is TGTGCCAGTAGTAACGATCGGGGAGACTATGGCTACACCTTC. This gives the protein CASSNDRGDYGYTF.

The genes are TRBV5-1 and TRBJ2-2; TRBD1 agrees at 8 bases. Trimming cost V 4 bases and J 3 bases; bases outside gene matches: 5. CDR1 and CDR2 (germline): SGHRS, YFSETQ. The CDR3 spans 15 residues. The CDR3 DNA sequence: TGCGCCAGCAGCCAACGACAGGGGCACACCGGGGAGCTGTTTTTT. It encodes CASSQRQGHTGELFF.

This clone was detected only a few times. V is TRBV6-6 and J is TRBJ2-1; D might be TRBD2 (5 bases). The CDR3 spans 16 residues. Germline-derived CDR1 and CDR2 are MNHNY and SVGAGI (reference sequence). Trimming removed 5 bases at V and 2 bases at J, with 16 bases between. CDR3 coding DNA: TGTGCCAGCAGTCTATCCGGGGAGATGACCTACAATGAGCAGTTCTTC. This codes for CASSLSGEMTYNEQFF.

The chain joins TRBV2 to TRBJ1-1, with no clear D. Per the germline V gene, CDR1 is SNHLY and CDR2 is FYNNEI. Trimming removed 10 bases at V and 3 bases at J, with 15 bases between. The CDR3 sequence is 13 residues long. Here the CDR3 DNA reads TGTGCCATCGATTACGGAGAGTACACTGAAGCTTTCTTT. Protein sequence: CAIDYGEYTEAFF.

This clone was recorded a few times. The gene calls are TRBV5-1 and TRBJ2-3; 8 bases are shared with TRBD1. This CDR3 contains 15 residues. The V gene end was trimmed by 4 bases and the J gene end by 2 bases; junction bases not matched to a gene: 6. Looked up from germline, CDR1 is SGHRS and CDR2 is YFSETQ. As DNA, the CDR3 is TGCGCCAGCAGCACCTGGACAGGGCTCACAGATACGCAGTATTTT. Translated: CASSTWTGLTDTQYF. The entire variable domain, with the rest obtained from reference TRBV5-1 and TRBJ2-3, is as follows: KAGVTQTPRYLIKTRGQQVTLSCSPISGHRSVSWYQQTPGQGLQFLFEYFSETQRNKGNFPGRFSGRQFSNSRSEMNVSTLELGDSALYLCASSTWTGLTDTQYFGPGTRLTVL.

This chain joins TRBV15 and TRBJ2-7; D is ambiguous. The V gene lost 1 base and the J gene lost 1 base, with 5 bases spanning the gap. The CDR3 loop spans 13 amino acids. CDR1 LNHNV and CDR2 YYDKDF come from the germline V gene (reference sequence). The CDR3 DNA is TGTGCCACCAGCAGAGGGCTGTCCTACGAGCAGTACTTC. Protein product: CATSRGLSYEQYF.

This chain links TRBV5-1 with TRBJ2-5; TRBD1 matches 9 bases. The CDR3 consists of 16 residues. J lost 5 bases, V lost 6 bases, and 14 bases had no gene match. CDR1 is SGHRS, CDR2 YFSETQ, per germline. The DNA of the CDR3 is TGCGCCAGCAAGAAAGGGGACAGGGCAAACAGGGAGACCCAGTACTTC. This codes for CASKKGDRANRETQYF.

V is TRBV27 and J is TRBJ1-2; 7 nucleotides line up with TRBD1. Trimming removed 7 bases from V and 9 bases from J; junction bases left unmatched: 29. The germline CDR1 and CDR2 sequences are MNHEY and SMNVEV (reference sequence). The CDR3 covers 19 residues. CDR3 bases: TGTGCCAGCACCCTCAGGGGCGTGGTGATGAGACAGGGCGTCGACAGCTACACCTTC. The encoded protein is CASTLRGVVMRQGVDSYTF.

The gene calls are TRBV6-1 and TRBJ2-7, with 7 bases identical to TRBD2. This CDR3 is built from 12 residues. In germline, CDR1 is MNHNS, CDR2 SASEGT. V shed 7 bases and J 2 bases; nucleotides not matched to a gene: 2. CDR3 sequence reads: CASTRGAYEQYF. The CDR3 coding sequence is TGTGCCAGCACCCGGGGGGCCTACGAGCAGTACTTC.

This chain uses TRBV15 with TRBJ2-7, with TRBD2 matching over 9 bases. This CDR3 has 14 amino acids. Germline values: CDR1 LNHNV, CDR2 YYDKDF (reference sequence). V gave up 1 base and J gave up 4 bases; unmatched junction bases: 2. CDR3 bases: TGTGCCACCAGCAGAGGTAGCGGGGGTTACGAGCAGTACGTC. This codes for CATSRGSGGYEQYV.

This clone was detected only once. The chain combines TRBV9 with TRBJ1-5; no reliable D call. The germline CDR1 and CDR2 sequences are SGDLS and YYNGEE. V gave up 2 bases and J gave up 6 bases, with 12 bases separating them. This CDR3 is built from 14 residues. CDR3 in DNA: TGTGCCAGCAGCGTCGGAGGAAATGGTCAGCCCCAGCATTTT. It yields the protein CASSVGGNGQPQHF.

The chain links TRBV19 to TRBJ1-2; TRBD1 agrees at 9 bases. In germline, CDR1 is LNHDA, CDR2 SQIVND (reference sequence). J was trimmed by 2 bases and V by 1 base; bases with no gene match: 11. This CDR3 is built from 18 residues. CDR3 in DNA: TGTGCCAGTAGTATAGGAGGGACAGGGATCAAGCGGAACTATGGCTACACCTTC. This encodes CASSIGGTGIKRNYGYTF. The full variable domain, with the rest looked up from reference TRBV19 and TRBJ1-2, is DGGITQSPKYLFRKEGQNVTLSCEQNLNHDAMYWYRQDPGQGLRLIYYSQIVNDFQKGDIAEGYSVSREKKESFPLTVTSAQKNPTAFYLCASSIGGTGIKRNYGYTFGSGTRLTVV.

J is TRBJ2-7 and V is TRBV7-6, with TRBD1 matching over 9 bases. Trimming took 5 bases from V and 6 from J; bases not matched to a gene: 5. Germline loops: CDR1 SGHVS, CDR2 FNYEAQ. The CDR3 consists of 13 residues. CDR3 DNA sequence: TGTGCCAGCAGCCTACAGGGGGCCGGCGAGCAGTACTTC. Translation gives CASSLQGAGEQYF.

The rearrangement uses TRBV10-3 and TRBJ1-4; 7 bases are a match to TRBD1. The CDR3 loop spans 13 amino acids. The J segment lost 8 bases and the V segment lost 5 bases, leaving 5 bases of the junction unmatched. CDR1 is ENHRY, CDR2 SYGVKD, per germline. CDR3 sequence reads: CAISFTGDEKLFF. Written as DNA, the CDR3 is TGTGCCATCAGTTTCACAGGGGACGAAAAACTGTTTTTT.

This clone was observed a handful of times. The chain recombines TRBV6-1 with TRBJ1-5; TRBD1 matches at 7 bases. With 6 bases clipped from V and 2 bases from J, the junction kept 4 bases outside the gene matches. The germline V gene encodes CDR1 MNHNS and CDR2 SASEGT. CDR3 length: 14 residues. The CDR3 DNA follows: TGTGCCAGCAGCGACAGGGTAGGCAATCAGCCCCAGCATTTT. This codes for CASSDRVGNQPQHF.

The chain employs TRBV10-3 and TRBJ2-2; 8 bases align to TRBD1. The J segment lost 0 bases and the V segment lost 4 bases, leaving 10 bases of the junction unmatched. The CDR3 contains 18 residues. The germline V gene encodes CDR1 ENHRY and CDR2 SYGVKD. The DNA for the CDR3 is TGTGCCATCAGTGCTCCCGACAGGGGACCCACGAACACCGGGGAGCTGTTTTTT. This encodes CAISAPDRGPTNTGELFF.